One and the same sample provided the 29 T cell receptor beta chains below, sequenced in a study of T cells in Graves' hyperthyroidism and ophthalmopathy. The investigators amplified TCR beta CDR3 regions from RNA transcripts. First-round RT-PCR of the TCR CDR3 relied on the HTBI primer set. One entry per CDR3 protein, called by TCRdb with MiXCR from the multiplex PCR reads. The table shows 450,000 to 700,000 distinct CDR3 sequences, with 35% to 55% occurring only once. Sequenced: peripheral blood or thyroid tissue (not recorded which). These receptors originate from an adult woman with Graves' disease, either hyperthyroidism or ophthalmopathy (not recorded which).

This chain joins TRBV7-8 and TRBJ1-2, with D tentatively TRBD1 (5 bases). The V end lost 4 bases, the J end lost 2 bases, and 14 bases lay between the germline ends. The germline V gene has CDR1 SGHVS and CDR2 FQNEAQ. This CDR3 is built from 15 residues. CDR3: CASSSGPSPNYGYTF. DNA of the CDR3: TGTGCCAGCAGCTCGGGGCCATCCCCAAACTATGGCTACACCTTC.

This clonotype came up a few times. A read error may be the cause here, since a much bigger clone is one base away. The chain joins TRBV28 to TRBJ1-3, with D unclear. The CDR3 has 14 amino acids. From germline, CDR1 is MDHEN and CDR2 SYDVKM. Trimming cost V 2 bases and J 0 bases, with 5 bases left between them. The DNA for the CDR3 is TGTGCCAGCAGTTTACGGTACTCTGGAAACACCATATATTTT. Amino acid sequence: CASSLRYSGNTIYF.

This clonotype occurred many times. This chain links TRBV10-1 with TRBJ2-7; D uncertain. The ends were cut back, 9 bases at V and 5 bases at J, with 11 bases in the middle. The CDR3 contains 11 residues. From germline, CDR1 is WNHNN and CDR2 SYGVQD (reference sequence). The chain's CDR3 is CARPSRDEQYF. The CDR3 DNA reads TGCGCCAGGCCCAGTCGGGACGAGCAGTACTTC.

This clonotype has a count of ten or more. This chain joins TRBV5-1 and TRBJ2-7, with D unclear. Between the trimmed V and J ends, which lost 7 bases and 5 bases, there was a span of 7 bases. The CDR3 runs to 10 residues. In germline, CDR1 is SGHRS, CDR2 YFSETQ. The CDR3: CASPPNEQYF. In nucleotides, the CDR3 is TGCGCCAGCCCTCCCAACGAGCAGTACTTC.

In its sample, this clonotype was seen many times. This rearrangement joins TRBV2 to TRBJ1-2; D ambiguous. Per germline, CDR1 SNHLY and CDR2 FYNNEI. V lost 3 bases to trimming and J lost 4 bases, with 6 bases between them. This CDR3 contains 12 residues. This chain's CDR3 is CASSDSGYGYTF. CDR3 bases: TGTGCCAGCAGTGATTCTGGCTATGGCTACACCTTC.

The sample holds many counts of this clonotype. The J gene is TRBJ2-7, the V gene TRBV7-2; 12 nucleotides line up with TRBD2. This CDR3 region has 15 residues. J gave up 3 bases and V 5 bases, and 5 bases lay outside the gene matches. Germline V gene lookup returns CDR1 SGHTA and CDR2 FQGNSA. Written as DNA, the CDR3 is TGTGCCAGCAGCAGGACTAGCGGGATCTTCTACGAGCAGTACTTC. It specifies CASSRTSGIFYEQYF.

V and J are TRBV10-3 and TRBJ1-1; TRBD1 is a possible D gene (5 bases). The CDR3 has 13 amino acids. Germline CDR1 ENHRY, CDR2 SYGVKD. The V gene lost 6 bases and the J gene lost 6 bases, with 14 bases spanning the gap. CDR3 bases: TGTGCCATCAGGGGGGGATTTGGGGCTGAAGCTTTCTTT. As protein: CAIRGGFGAEAFF.

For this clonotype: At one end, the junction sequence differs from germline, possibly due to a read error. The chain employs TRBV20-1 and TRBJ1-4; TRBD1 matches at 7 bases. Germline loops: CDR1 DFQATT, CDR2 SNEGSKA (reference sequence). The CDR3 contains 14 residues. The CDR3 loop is CSVMNGQANGKLFF. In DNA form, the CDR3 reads TGCAGTGTGATGAATGGACAGGCGAATGGAAAACTGTTTTTT.

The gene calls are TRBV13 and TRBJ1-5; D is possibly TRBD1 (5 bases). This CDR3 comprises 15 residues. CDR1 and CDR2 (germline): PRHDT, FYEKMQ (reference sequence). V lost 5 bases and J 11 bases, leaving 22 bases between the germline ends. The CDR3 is CASSRPGTPQETQHF. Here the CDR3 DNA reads TGTGCCAGCAGCCGACCCGGGACTCCGCAAGAGACCCAGCATTTT.

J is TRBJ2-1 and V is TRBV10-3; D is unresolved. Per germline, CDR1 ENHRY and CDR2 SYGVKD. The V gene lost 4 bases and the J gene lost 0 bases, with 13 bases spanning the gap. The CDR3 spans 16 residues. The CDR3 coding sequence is TGTGCCATCAGTGGAACCGGTGGGTACTCCTACAATGAGCAGTTCTTC. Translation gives CAISGTGGYSYNEQFF.

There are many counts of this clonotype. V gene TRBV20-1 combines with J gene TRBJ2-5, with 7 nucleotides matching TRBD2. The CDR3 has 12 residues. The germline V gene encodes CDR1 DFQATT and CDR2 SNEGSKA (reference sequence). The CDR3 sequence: CLAEGGAETQYF. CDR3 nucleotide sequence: TGCCTAGCGGAGGGAGGTGCAGAGACCCAGTACTTC.

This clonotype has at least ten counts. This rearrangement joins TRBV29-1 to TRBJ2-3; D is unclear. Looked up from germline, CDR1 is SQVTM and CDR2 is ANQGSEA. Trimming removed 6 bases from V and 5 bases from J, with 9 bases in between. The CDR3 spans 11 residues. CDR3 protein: CSVFLGDTQYF. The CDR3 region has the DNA TGCAGCGTGTTCCTTGGAGATACGCAGTATTTT.

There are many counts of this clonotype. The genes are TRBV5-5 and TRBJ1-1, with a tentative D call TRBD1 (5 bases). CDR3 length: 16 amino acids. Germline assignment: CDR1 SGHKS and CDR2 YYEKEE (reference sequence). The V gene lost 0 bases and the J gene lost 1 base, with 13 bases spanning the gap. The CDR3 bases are TGTGCCAGCAGCTTGGGGTGGGGCAGAGAGAACACTGAAGCTTTCTTT. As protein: CASSLGWGRENTEAFF. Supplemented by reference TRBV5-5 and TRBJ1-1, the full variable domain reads DAGVTQSPTHLIKTRGQQVTLRCSPISGHKSVSWYQQVLGQGPQFIFQYYEKEERGRGNFPDRFSARQFPNYSSELNVNALLLGDSALYLCASSLGWGRENTEAFFGQGTRLTVV.

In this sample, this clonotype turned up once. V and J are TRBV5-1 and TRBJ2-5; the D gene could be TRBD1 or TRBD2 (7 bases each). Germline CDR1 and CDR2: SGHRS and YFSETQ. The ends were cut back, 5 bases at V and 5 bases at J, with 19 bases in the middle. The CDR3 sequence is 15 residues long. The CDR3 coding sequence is TGCGCCAGCAGTCTCAGGGGGGCCGGGGGGGAGACCCAGTACTTC. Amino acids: CASSLRGAGGETQYF.

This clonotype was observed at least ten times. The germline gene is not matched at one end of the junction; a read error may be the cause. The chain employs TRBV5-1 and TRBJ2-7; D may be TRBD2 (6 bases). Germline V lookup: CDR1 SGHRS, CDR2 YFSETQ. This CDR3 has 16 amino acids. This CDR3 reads CASCLEDGGASYEQYF. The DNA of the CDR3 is TGCGCCAGCTGCTTGGAGGACGGCGGGGCCTCCTACGAGCAGTACTTC.

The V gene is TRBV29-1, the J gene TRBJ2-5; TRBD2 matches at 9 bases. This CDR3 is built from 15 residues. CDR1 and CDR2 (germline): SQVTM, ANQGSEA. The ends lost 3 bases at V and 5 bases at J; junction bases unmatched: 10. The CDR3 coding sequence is TGCAGCGTTGATCCTAGCGGGGTCCTGGGGGAGACCCAGTACTTC. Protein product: CSVDPSGVLGETQYF.

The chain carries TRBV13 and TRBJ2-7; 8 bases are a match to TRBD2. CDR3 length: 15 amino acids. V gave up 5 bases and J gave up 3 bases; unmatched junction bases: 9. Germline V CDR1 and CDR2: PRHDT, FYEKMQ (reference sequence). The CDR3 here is CASSRDGSGGYEQYF. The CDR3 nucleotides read TGTGCCAGCAGCCGGGATGGAAGCGGGGGCTACGAGCAGTACTTC.

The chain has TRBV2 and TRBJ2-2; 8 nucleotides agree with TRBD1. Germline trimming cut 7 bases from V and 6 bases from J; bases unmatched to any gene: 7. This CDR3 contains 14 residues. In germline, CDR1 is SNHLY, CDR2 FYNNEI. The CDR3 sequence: CASKGQGASGELFF. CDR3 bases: TGTGCCAGCAAAGGACAGGGCGCGTCCGGGGAGCTGTTTTTT.

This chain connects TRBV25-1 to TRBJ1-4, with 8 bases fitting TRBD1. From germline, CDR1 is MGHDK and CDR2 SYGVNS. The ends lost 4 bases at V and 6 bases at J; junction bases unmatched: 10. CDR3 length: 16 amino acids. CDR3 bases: TGTGCCAGCAGTGCTTCATGGGGGACAGGAGATGAAAAACTGTTTTTT. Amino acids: CASSASWGTGDEKLFF.

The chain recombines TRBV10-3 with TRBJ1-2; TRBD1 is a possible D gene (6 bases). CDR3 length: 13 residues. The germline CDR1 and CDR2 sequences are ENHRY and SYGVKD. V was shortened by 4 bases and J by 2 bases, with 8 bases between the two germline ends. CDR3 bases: TGTGCCATCAGTGGGACAGAGAACTATGGCTACACCTTC. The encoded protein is CAISGTENYGYTF.

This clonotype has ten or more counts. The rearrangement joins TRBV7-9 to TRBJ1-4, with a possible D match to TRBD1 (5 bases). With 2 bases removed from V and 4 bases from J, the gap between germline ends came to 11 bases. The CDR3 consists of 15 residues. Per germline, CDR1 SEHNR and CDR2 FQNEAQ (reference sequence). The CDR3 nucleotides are TGTGCCAGCAGCTTACAAGGACAAAGTAATGAAAAACTGTTTTTT. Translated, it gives CASSLQGQSNEKLFF. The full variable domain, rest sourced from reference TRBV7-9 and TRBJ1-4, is DTGVSQNPRHKITKRGQNVTFRCDPISEHNRLYWYRQTLGQGPEFLTYFQNEAQLEKSRLLSDRFSAERPKGSFSTLEIQRTEQGDSAMYLCASSLQGQSNEKLFFGSGTQLSVL.

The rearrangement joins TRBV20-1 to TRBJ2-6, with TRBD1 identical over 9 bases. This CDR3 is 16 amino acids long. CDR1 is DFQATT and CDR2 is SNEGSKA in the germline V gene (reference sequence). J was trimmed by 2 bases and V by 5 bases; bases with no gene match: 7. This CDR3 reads CSAEGQGRAGANVLTF. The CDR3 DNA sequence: TGCAGTGCTGAGGGACAGGGACGGGCTGGGGCCAACGTCCTGACTTTC.

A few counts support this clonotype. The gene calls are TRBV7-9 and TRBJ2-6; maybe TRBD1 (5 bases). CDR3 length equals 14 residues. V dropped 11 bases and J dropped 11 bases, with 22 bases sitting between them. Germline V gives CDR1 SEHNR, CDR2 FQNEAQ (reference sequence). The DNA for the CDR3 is TGTGCCGAGCAGCTCAGCAGGGTAGCCTACGTCCTGACTTTC. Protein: CAEQLSRVAYVLTF.

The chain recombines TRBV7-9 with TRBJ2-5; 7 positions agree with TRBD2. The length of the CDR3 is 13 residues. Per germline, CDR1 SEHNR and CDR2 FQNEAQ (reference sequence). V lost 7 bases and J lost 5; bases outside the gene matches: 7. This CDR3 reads CASTHGEGETQYF. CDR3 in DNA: TGTGCCAGCACCCACGGGGAGGGGGAGACCCAGTACTTC.

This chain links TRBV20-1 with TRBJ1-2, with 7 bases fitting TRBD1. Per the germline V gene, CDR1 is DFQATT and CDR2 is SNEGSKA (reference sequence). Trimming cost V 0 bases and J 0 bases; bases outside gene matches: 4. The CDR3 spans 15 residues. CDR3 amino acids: CSARDPTGPNYGYTF. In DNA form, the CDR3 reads TGCAGTGCTAGAGACCCGACAGGGCCTAACTATGGCTACACCTTC.

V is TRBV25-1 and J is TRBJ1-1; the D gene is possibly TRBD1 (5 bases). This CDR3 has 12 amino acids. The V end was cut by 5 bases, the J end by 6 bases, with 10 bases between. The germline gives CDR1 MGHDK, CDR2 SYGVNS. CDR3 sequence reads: CASSTQGPEAFF. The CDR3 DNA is TGTGCCAGCAGTACCCAGGGTCCTGAAGCTTTCTTT.

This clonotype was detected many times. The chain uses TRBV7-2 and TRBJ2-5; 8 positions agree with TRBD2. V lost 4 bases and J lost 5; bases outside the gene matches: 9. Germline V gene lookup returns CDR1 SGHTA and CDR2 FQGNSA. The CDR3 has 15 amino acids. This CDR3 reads CASSSSPGLEETQYF. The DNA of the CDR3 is TGTGCCAGCAGCTCCTCTCCGGGACTAGAGGAGACCCAGTACTTC.

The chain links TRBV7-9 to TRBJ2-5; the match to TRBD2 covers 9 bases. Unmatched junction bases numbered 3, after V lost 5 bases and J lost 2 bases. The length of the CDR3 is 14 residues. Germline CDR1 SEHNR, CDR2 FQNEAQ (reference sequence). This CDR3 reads CASSRAGGQETQYF. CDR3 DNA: TGTGCCAGCAGCCGAGCGGGGGGTCAAGAGACCCAGTACTTC.

This CDR3 reads CASSFGRGSTEAFF. The DNA of the CDR3 is TGTGCCAGCAGTTTTGGGAGGGGAAGTACTGAAGCTTTCTTT. This rearrangement joins TRBV12-3 or TRBV12-4 to TRBJ1-1; a weak D match, TRBD1 (5 bases). CDR3 length: 14 residues. The V end was cut by 3 bases, the J end by 5 bases, with 13 bases between.